What follows are 26 T cell receptor beta chains derived from one specimen sequenced in a study of shared clonotypes between healthy human individuals. The data were produced by immunoSEQ multiplex PCR, yet TCRdb's version contains in-frame clones alone and is incomplete. The sample has more than 2 million clones, around 95% seen once. Sequences were obtained from naive CD4+ T cells sorted from blood. Subset in this sample: CD45RA+ positively selected. The receptors originated from a young man in good health.

There are a few counts of this clone. The chain carries TRBV18 and TRBJ1-3; D is unclear. The CDR3 runs 14 residues. Deletions cut 5 bases from V and 2 bases from J, with 10 bases between. CDR1 is KGHSH and CDR2 is LQKENI in the germline V gene. CDR3 region: CASSSMATGNTIYF. CDR3 sequence (DNA): TGTGCCAGCTCATCGATGGCCACTGGAAACACCATATATTTT.

The chain is built from TRBV6-5 and TRBJ1-5; TRBD1 matches at 9 bases. J was trimmed by 7 bases and V by 0 bases; bases with no gene match: 4. The CDR3 totals 15 residues. Germline V gene data show CDR1 as MNHEY and CDR2 as SVGAGI. CDR3: CASSYSTGGGQPQHF. The CDR3, as DNA: TGTGCCAGCAGTTACTCGACAGGGGGAGGCCAGCCCCAGCATTTT.

The chain joins TRBV4-3 to TRBJ1-4, with 7 bases that match TRBD1. The V gene's germline CDR1 is LGHNA and CDR2 YSLEER. V lost 0 bases, J lost 8 bases, and 9 bases stayed unmatched. CDR3 size: 16 residues. The CDR3 coding sequence is TGCGCCAGCAGCCAAGATGGTTTCGACAGGGCGGAAAAACTGTTTTTT. Translation: CASSQDGFDRAEKLFF.

The chain recombines TRBV6-6 with TRBJ2-1; the D gene is possibly TRBD1 (6 bases). V gave up 6 bases and J gave up 5 bases, with 17 bases separating them. Germline lookup yields CDR1 MNHNY and CDR2 SVGAGI (reference sequence). There are 15 residues in the CDR3. This CDR3 is CASSKQQGYNNEQFF. DNA for the CDR3: TGTGCCAGCAGCAAACAACAGGGATACAACAATGAGCAGTTCTTC.

This chain connects TRBV7-2 to TRBJ2-7; TRBD2 matches at 9 bases. The germline CDR1 and CDR2 sequences are SGHTA and FQGNSA. The CDR3 covers 15 residues. Trimming took 5 bases from V and 2 from J; bases not matched to a gene: 7. The CDR3 DNA follows: TGTGCCAGCAGCCCAAAGCGGGAGGCTGCCTACGAGCAGTACTTC. It encodes CASSPKREAAYEQYF.

The chain uses TRBV19 and TRBJ2-3; D is perhaps TRBD2 (6 bases). This CDR3 contains 11 residues. Deletions cut 3 bases from V and 11 bases from J, with 9 bases between. Looked up from germline, CDR1 is LNHDA and CDR2 is SQIVND (reference sequence). As DNA, the CDR3 is TGTGCCAGTAGTATGGGGGGAGTGCAGTATTTT. Its protein is CASSMGGVQYF.

On this clone: The sample contains more than one DNA sequence encoding this CDR3. The J gene is TRBJ2-2, the V gene TRBV10-3, with 7 bases identical to TRBD2. V shed 0 bases, J shed 1 base, and the junction held 2 bases outside the gene matches. The CDR3 contains 16 residues. Per germline, CDR1 ENHRY and CDR2 SYGVKD. CDR3 nucleotide sequence: TGTGCCATCAGTGAGTCGGGAGGGTTGAACACCGGGGAGCTGTTTTTT. It encodes CAISESGGLNTGELFF.

The J gene is TRBJ2-2, the V gene TRBV5-4, with D possibly TRBD2 on 6 matching bases. The CDR3 runs 14 residues. V was cut by 4 bases and J by 4 bases, with 11 bases left in between. The germline gives CDR1 SGHNT, CDR2 YYREEE (reference sequence). DNA for the CDR3: TGTGCCAGCAGCCCCTCGGAGGGCACCGGGGAGCTGTTTTTT. Protein: CASSPSEGTGELFF.

As concerns this clone: The same CDR3 arises from other DNA sequences in this sample as well. The chain couples TRBV6-1 to TRBJ2-3; no clear D gene. Germline CDR1 reads MNHNS; CDR2 reads SASEGT. This CDR3 has 15 residues. Between the trimmed V and J ends, which lost 1 base and 1 base, there was a span of 9 bases. CDR3 nucleotides: TGTGCCAGCAGTGAAGGAGGTGCAGGCACAGATACGCAGTATTTT. This encodes CASSEGGAGTDTQYF.

The chain couples TRBV5-4 to TRBJ2-2; TRBD1 matches at 10 bases. CDR1 is SGHNT, CDR2 YYREEE, per germline (reference sequence). The CDR3 has 16 amino acids. The trim removed 4 bases at V and 4 bases at J, leaving 7 bases unmatched. The CDR3 spells CASSPWGQGTTGELFF. The CDR3 DNA reads as TGTGCCAGCAGCCCTTGGGGACAGGGGACCACCGGGGAGCTGTTTTTT.

The chain recombines TRBV10-3 with TRBJ2-1; D may be TRBD2 (5 bases). Germline V gene lookup returns CDR1 ENHRY and CDR2 SYGVKD. Trimming took off 6 bases at V and 7 bases at J, with 13 bases between the two ends. CDR3 length: 13 residues. CDR3 sequence (DNA): TGTGCCATCAGCCCGGGATCCGAAAATGAGCAGTTCTTC. It codes for CAISPGSENEQFF.

V gene TRBV30 combines with J gene TRBJ2-7; D gene unclear. CDR3 length equals 14 residues. CDR1 is GTSNPN, CDR2 SVGIG, per germline (reference sequence). V dropped 2 bases and J dropped 0 bases, with 11 bases sitting between them. CDR3 protein: CAWSSRLFSYEQYF. For the CDR3, the DNA is TGTGCCTGGAGTTCCCGGCTATTCTCCTACGAGCAGTACTTC.

Note on this clone: The same CDR3 is also encoded by other DNA sequences in this sample. The J gene is TRBJ2-7, the V gene TRBV5-1, with D possibly matching TRBD2 (5 bases). Germline V gives CDR1 SGHRS, CDR2 YFSETQ. The CDR3 totals 13 residues. V was shortened by 4 bases and J by 3 bases, with 11 bases between the two germline ends. The CDR3 DNA is TGCGCCAGCAGCCCATCCGGGAACTACGAGCAGTACTTC. Translating it yields CASSPSGNYEQYF.

This chain uses TRBV28 with TRBJ1-2, with 8 bases identical to TRBD1. With 2 bases clipped from V and 4 bases from J, the junction kept 6 bases outside the gene matches. From germline, CDR1 is MDHEN and CDR2 SYDVKM. This CDR3 spans 15 amino acids. As DNA, the CDR3 is TGTGCCAGCAGTTTACCAGGGGGCGGGGTCTATGGCTACACCTTC. This translates into CASSLPGGGVYGYTF.

The CDR3 spells CASRARTGELFF. The CDR3 DNA sequence: TGTGCCAGCAGAGCTAGAACCGGGGAGCTGTTTTTT. The gene calls are TRBV6-1 and TRBJ2-2; D remains ambiguous. CDR1 and CDR2 (germline): MNHNS, SASEGT. This CDR3 has 12 amino acids. Trimming stripped 6 bases from V and 5 bases from J, with 7 bases between.

This chain links TRBV6-5 with TRBJ2-7; D possibly corresponds to TRBD1 (6 bases). The CDR3 contains 12 residues. The germline gives CDR1 MNHEY, CDR2 SVGAGI. Trimming pared 7 bases from V and 6 bases from J, leaving 13 bases between. The CDR3 region has the DNA TGTGCCAGCACGGCAGGGGCTAGCGAGCAGTACTTC. This gives the protein CASTAGASEQYF.

In this sample, this clone turned up once. The chain has TRBV30 and TRBJ2-3; D is unresolved. V gave up 2 bases and J gave up 3 bases, with 15 bases separating them. Germline assignment: CDR1 GTSNPN and CDR2 SVGIG (reference sequence). The CDR3 is 15 residues long. Written as DNA, the CDR3 is TGTGCCTGGAGTCGGGCGCATTTACAAACAGATACGCAGTATTTT. Encoded protein: CAWSRAHLQTDTQYF.

The chain joins TRBV2 to TRBJ1-6; D not resolved. The CDR3 is 15 amino acids. Trimming took off 1 base at V and 6 bases at J, with 10 bases between the two ends. The germline V gene has CDR1 SNHLY and CDR2 FYNNEI. The CDR3 DNA follows: TGTGCCAGCAGTGAAGGGGTCAGTAGTAATTCACCCCTCCACTTT. It specifies CASSEGVSSNSPLHF. Full variable domain (rest looked up from reference TRBV2 and TRBJ1-6): EPEVTQTPSHQVTQMGQEVILRCVPISNHLYFYWYRQILGQKVEFLVSFYNNEISEKSEIFDDQFSVERPDGSNFTLKIRSTKLEDSAMYFCASSEGVSSNSPLHFGNGTRLTVT.

This chain joins TRBV6-5 and TRBJ2-5; D unclear. The CDR3 length is 12 residues. Trimming shortened V by 2 bases and J by 5 bases, and 6 bases separated the two germline ends. Germline lookup yields CDR1 MNHEY and CDR2 SVGAGI. CDR3 DNA sequence: TGTGCCAGCAGTTACCCGTCCGAGACCCAGTACTTC. Translation gives CASSYPSETQYF.

Points on this clone: The identical CDR3 is also encoded by other nucleotide sequences in the sample. The rearrangement links TRBV7-2 to TRBJ2-5, with a possible D match to TRBD1 (6 bases). The V and J ends lost 5 bases and 5 bases respectively, with 6 bases between them. This CDR3 is 11 amino acids long. Germline V lookup: CDR1 SGHTA, CDR2 FQGNSA. CDR3 sequence reads: CASSQGETQYF. The CDR3 bases are TGTGCCAGCAGCCAGGGGGAGACCCAGTACTTC. The whole variable domain, filled in from reference TRBV7-2 and TRBJ2-5, reads GAGVSQSPSNKVTEKGKDVELRCDPISGHTALYWYRQSLGQGLEFLIYFQGNSAPDKSGLPSDRFSAERTGGSVSTLTIQRTQQEDSAVYLCASSQGETQYFGPGTRLLVL.

The chain combines TRBV5-1 with TRBJ1-1; TRBD1 might be the D (6 bases). The CDR3 totals 14 residues. Trimming shortened V by 5 bases and J by 2 bases, and 13 bases separated the two germline ends. Germline V gives CDR1 SGHRS, CDR2 YFSETQ. The CDR3 loop is CASRTGYGNTEAFF. In DNA, the CDR3 is TGCGCCAGCAGAACAGGGTACGGCAACACTGAAGCTTTCTTT.

J is TRBJ1-2 and V is TRBV19; D is uncertain. Germline CDR1 LNHDA, CDR2 SQIVND (reference sequence). This CDR3 comprises 15 residues. Trimming left V 5 bases short and J 7 bases short, with 20 bases between. The DNA of the CDR3 is TGTGCCAGTAGTCCTCTCGACCAGCTGCTAGGTGGCTACACCTTC. It specifies CASSPLDQLLGGYTF.

In this sample, this clone turned up once. This chain connects TRBV2 to TRBJ1-1; D not resolved. With 0 bases removed from V and 5 bases from J, the gap between germline ends came to 13 bases. CDR1 is SNHLY, CDR2 FYNNEI, per germline. The CDR3 consists of 15 residues. The CDR3 nucleotides are TGTGCCAGCAGTGAAGCCGCTCATAGGGTTACTGAAGCTTTCTTT. As protein: CASSEAAHRVTEAFF.

This chain connects TRBV5-1 to TRBJ2-3; no definite D call. The V gene lost 3 bases and the J gene lost 2 bases, with 10 bases spanning the gap. CDR3 length: 14 amino acids. In germline, CDR1 is SGHRS, CDR2 YFSETQ. The CDR3 region has the DNA TGCGCCAGCAGCTGGTCGTTTGACACAGATACGCAGTATTTT. Protein product: CASSWSFDTDTQYF.

V gene TRBV6-4 combines with J gene TRBJ1-2; 7 bases fit TRBD1. This CDR3 has 15 residues. Germline V gene lookup returns CDR1 MRHNA and CDR2 SNTAGT. After removal of 4 bases from V and 2 bases from J, the junction contained 7 bases not matched to a gene. The CDR3 sequence is CASSVASGGNYGYTF. As DNA, the CDR3 is TGTGCCAGCAGTGTCGCTTCAGGGGGGAACTATGGCTACACCTTC.

This chain joins TRBV28 and TRBJ1-5; possibly TRBD1 for D (5 bases). In germline, CDR1 is MDHEN, CDR2 SYDVKM. The length of the CDR3 is 14 residues. With 7 bases removed from V and 3 bases from J, the gap between germline ends came to 13 bases. CDR3 sequence: CASISGGTNQPQHF. The CDR3 DNA follows: TGTGCCAGCATCTCGGGAGGGACCAATCAGCCCCAGCATTTT. Drawing the rest from reference TRBV28 and TRBJ1-5, the complete variable domain is DVKVTQSSRYLVKRTGEKVFLECVQDMDHENMFWYRQDPGLGLRLIYFSYDVKMKEKGDIPEGYSVSREKKERFSLILESASTNQTSMYLCASISGGTNQPQHFGDGTRLSIL.